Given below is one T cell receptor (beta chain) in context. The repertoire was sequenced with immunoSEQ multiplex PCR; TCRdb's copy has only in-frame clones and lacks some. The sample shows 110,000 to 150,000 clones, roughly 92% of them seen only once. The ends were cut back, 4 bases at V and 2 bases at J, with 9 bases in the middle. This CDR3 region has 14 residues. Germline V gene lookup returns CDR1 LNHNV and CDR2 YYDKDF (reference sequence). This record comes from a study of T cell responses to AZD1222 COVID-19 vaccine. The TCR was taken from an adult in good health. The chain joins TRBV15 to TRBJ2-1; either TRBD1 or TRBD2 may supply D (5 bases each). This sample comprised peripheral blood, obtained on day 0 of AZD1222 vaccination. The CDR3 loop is CATSIEGPYNEQFF. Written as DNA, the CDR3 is TGTGCCACCAGCATAGAGGGGCCCTACAATGAGCAGTTCTTC.